Listed below are T cell receptor beta chains from one sample, sequenced in a study of molecular identifiers for immune sequencing clone quantification. A single record per CDR3 protein comes from TCRdb applying MiXCR to the PCR reads. Among some 89,000 distinct CDR3 sequences listed, 24% were seen once. Sequences were obtained from naive CD8+ T cells from blood, with Jurkat cell RNA spiked in. These receptors were taken from a human donor in good health. Some libraries in this study had Jurkat cell RNA spiked in. Each CDR3 is given with its conserved first and last residue. A D gene is named only where the DNA matches it firmly. The size of a clone is reported for some rows only, either as once, few or many, or as a class for expanded clones.

J | D | length | size | V | CDR3 | DNA
TRBJ2-1 | TRBD2 | 16 | many | TRBV7-9 | CASSLVGLAEHNEQFF | TGTGCCAGCAGCTTAGTTGGACTAGCGGAACACAATGAGCAGTTCTTC
TRBJ1-5 | - | 15 | few | TRBV24-1 | CATSDLGSSNQPQHF | TGTGCCACCAGTGATTTGGGCAGCTCCAATCAGCCCCAGCATTTT
TRBJ1-1 | - | 13 | - | TRBV6-2/TRBV6-3 | CASSPQDDTEAFF | TGTGCCAGCAGTCCACAGGATGACACTGAAGCTTTCTTT
TRBJ2-3 | - | 12 | many | TRBV9 | CASSAFEDTQYF | TGTGCCAGCAGCGCATTCGAAGATACGCAGTATTTT
TRBJ1-5 | - | 13 | - | TRBV27 | CASSEIMNQPRHF | TGTGCCAGCAGTGAGATCATGAACCAGCCCCGGCATTTT
TRBJ2-1 | TRBD1 | 12 | many | TRBV20-1 | CSTQGEVIEQFF | TGCAGTACACAGGGGGAGGTAATTGAGCAGTTCTTC
TRBJ2-7 | - | 14 | many | TRBV6-5 | CASSYRDGPYEQYF | TGTGCCAGCAGTTACCGGGACGGCCCGTACGAGCAGTACTTC
TRBJ2-3 | - | 15 | - | TRBV2 | CAGSDRRGSTDTQYF | TGTGCCGGCAGTGATCGGCGGGGTAGCACAGATACGCAGTATTTT
TRBJ2-3 | - | 14 | many | TRBV28 | CASGHSGSTDTQYF | TGTGCCAGCGGCCACTCGGGGTCCACAGATACGCAGTATTTT
TRBJ1-2 | - | 18 | many | TRBV25-1 | CASSGVGQDWPIRYGYTF | TGTGCCAGCAGTGGGGTCGGGCAGGATTGGCCCATCCGGTATGGCTACACCTTC
TRBJ2-3 | TRBD2 | 14 | many | TRBV27 | CASSLSGVADTQYF | TGTGCCAGCAGTTTAAGCGGGGTTGCAGATACGCAGTATTTT
TRBJ2-6 | - | 17 | - | TRBV5-4 | CASSLPFPSSGANVLTF | TGTGCCAGCAGCTTGCCTTTTCCGAGCTCTGGGGCCAACGTCCTGACTTTC
TRBJ2-7 | - | 14 | many | TRBV4-2 | CASSHLGASYEQYF | TGTGCCAGCAGCCATTTGGGGGCGTCCTACGAGCAGTACTTC
TRBJ2-4 | TRBD1 | 17 | - | TRBV11-1 | CASSEGTGGILSDIQYF | TGTGCCAGCAGCGAAGGGACAGGGGGAATACTTTCGGACATTCAGTACTTC
TRBJ2-7 | - | 13 | - | TRBV6-2/TRBV6-3 | CASSIGFIDEQYF | TGTGCCAGCTCGATAGGTTTTATTGACGAGCAGTACTTC
TRBJ2-7 | TRBD2 | 13 | many | TRBV30 | CAWSISGSTEQYF | TGTGCCTGGAGTATCAGCGGGAGTACAGAGCAGTACTTC
TRBJ2-5 | - | 14 | few | TRBV4-3 | CASSQERWRQTQYF | TGCGCCAGCAGCCAAGAAAGGTGGAGGCAGACCCAGTACTTC
TRBJ2-7 | TRBD2 | 17 | many | TRBV6-5 | CASSYSAGGPPVYEQYF | TGTGCCAGCAGTTACTCAGCGGGAGGGCCCCCAGTCTACGAGCAGTACTTC
TRBJ2-1 | TRBD2 | 15 | few | TRBV7-9 | CASSSTSGGPNEQFF | TGTGCCAGCAGCTCAACTAGCGGGGGGCCCAATGAGCAGTTCTTC
TRBJ2-7 | - | 15 | many | TRBV5-5 | CASCLGDSKPYEQYF | TGTGCCAGCTGCCTCGGGGACTCTAAGCCCTACGAGCAGTACTTC
TRBJ1-1 | - | 13 | many | TRBV3-1 | CASSPTMNTEAFF | TGTGCCAGCAGTCCTACTATGAACACTGAAGCTTTCTTT
TRBJ2-3 | TRBD2 | 15 | many | TRBV19 | CASIGTSGGPDTQYF | TGTGCCAGTATAGGGACTAGCGGGGGCCCAGATACGCAGTATTTT
TRBJ2-7 | - | 15 | few | TRBV7-6 | CASSLTPQESYEQYF | TGTGCCAGCAGCTTAACTCCACAGGAATCCTACGAGCAGTACTTC
TRBJ2-7 | - | 14 | many | TRBV6-5 | CASSYVGRVYEQYF | TGTGCCAGCAGTTACGTAGGCAGGGTCTACGAGCAGTACTTC
TRBJ2-2 | - | 16 | many | TRBV7-9 | CASSPPTRTNTGELFF | TGTGCCAGCAGCCCCCCGACTAGGACGAACACCGGGGAGCTGTTTTTT
TRBJ1-6 | - | 15 | few | TRBV3-1 | CASSHKEGNNSPLHF | TGTGCCAGCAGCCATAAGGAAGGGAATAATTCACCCCTCCACTTT
TRBJ2-1 | - | 14 | - | TRBV2 | CASSDHPGGDEQFF | TGTGCCAGCAGTGACCACCCCGGAGGCGATGAGCAGTTCTTC
TRBJ2-3 | TRBD2 | 16 | many | TRBV2 | CASSGSREGREDTQYF | TGTGCCAGCAGTGGTTCGCGGGAGGGCCGTGAAGATACGCAGTATTTT